Presented here are 17 T cell receptor beta chains from one specimen sequenced in a study of T cell responses to AZD1222 COVID-19 vaccine. Assay: immunoSEQ multiplex PCR; the TCRdb copy retains only in-frame clones and omits some. This sample has roughly 120,000 clones, with approximately 85% found just once. The input for sequencing was peripheral blood, taken 28 days after the second AZD1222 dose. All receptors derive from an adult who received the AZD1222 COVID-19 vaccine.

CDR3 amino acids: CASSYLEGGGYTF. The CDR3 DNA sequence: TGTGCCAGCAGTTACCTCGAGGGGGGAGGCTACACCTTC. The V and J genes are TRBV6-5 and TRBJ1-2; possibly TRBD1 for D (6 bases). The CDR3 contains 13 residues. CDR1 MNHEY and CDR2 SVGAGI come from the germline V gene. Trimming removed 2 bases from V and 8 bases from J, with 12 bases in between.

V usage is TRBV5-1 and J usage is TRBJ2-7; D is ambiguous. Germline V gives CDR1 SGHRS, CDR2 YFSETQ. Trimming removed 4 bases from V and 3 bases from J, with 23 bases in between. This CDR3 has 17 residues. CDR3 amino acids: CASSLSPSSASVYEQYF. CDR3 in DNA: TGCGCCAGCAGCCTATCGCCCTCCAGTGCCTCCGTCTACGAGCAGTACTTC.

This chain uses TRBV2 with TRBJ2-1; 8 positions agree with TRBD2. The length of the CDR3 is 19 residues. CDR1 is SNHLY and CDR2 is FYNNEI in the germline V gene. V shed 6 bases and J 1 base; nucleotides not matched to a gene: 17. CDR3 coding DNA: TGTGCCAGCAGGGGGGCTAGCGGGTGGAGTAAGGAGTCCTACAATGAGCAGTTCTTC. It encodes CASRGASGWSKESYNEQFF.

The V and J genes are TRBV12-3 or TRBV12-4 and TRBJ2-1, with D unclear. Trimming removed 5 bases from V and 5 bases from J, with 10 bases in between. The CDR3 loop spans 13 amino acids. The CDR3 nucleotides read TGTGCCAGCAGTCCGAGAAGAGACAATGAGCAGTTCTTC. It encodes CASSPRRDNEQFF.

The chain uses TRBV11-1 and TRBJ2-5; D possibly uses TRBD1 or TRBD2 (5 bases each). CDR3 length: 14 amino acids. The germline V and J ends were trimmed by 6 bases and 5 bases, with 16 bases remaining between them. Germline V CDR1 and CDR2: SGHAT, FQDESV (reference sequence). CDR3 sequence reads: CASSSRLGVETQYF. The CDR3 region has the DNA TGTGCCAGCAGTTCCAGACTGGGGGTGGAGACCCAGTACTTC.

The chain links TRBV9 to TRBJ2-2, with TRBD1 identical over 9 bases. After removal of 4 bases from V and 3 bases from J, the junction contained 13 bases not matched to a gene. The CDR3 covers 18 residues. The germline V gene encodes CDR1 SGDLS and CDR2 YYNGEE. This CDR3 is CASSWTTGGAGDTGELFF. The CDR3 DNA follows: TGTGCCAGCAGCTGGACTACAGGGGGCGCTGGGGACACCGGGGAGCTGTTTTTT. The variable domain in full, completed from reference TRBV9 and TRBJ2-2, reads DSGVTQTPKHLITATGQRVTLRCSPRSGDLSVYWYQQSLDQGLQFLIQYYNGEERAKGNILERFSAQQFPDLHSELNLSSLELGDSALYFCASSWTTGGAGDTGELFFGEGSRLTVL.

Comment on this clone: Just one base apart from a much larger clone, this may be a read error. This chain links TRBV7-9 with TRBJ1-2; D unresolved. The V and J ends lost 5 bases and 4 bases respectively, with 5 bases between them. This CDR3 spans 11 amino acids. CDR1 and CDR2 (germline): SEHNR, FQNEAQ (reference sequence). CDR3 in DNA: TGTGCCAGCAGCCAGGCCTATGGCTACACCTTC. This codes for CASSQAYGYTF.

The V and J genes are TRBV7-2 and TRBJ1-1, with no clear D. Trimming removed 1 base at V and 2 bases at J, with 8 bases between. The germline CDR1 and CDR2 sequences are SGHTA and FQGNSA. The CDR3 extends over 14 amino acids. The CDR3 DNA is TGTGCCAGCAGCTTAGTCGGGGTAAACACTGAAGCTTTCTTT. Protein sequence: CASSLVGVNTEAFF.

This clone was detected once. The J gene is TRBJ2-7, the V gene TRBV10-3; 8 positions match TRBD1. Germline-derived CDR1 and CDR2 are ENHRY and SYGVKD. The CDR3 sequence is 14 residues long. J gave up 5 bases and V 6 bases, and 9 bases lay outside the gene matches. CDR3 in DNA: TGTGCCATCAGGCCGGGACAGGCCCTACACGAGCAGTACTTC. Protein sequence: CAIRPGQALHEQYF.

This clone showed up just a few times. The J gene is TRBJ2-7, the V gene TRBV7-8, with 7 nucleotides matching TRBD1. The CDR3 consists of 14 residues. From germline, CDR1 is SGHVS and CDR2 FQNEAQ. The V and J ends lost 0 bases and 5 bases, in that order; junction bases with no gene match: 4. DNA of the CDR3: TGTGCCAGCAGCTTAGCGAGAGGACAGGACGAGCAGTACTTC. Encoded protein: CASSLARGQDEQYF.

The chain combines TRBV29-1 with TRBJ1-1; D is unclear. V lost 0 bases to trimming and J lost 6 bases, with 14 bases between them. Germline loops: CDR1 SQVTM, CDR2 ANQGSEA. CDR3 size: 14 residues. CDR3: CSVEDLPPRAEAFF. In DNA, the CDR3 is TGCAGCGTTGAAGATCTTCCCCCGAGGGCTGAAGCTTTCTTT. Full variable domain (missing parts from reference TRBV29-1 and TRBJ1-1): SAVISQKPSRDICQRGTSLTIQCQVDSQVTMMFWYRQQPGQSLTLIATANQGSEATYESGFVIDKFPISRPNLTFSTLTVSNMSPEDSSIYLCSVEDLPPRAEAFFGQGTRLTVV.

This chain connects TRBV28 to TRBJ2-7; TRBD1 or TRBD2 may be the D gene (6 bases each). V was clipped by 11 bases and J by 3 bases, with 14 bases between them. This CDR3 contains 12 residues. The germline gives CDR1 MDHEN, CDR2 SYDVKM. The CDR3: CAGGRSFYEQYF. In nucleotides, the CDR3 is TGTGCCGGGGGGCGATCCTTCTACGAGCAGTACTTC.

The V gene is TRBV6-2 or TRBV6-3, the J gene TRBJ1-3; 7 bases fit TRBD1. The CDR3 covers 15 residues. With V trimmed by 6 bases and J by 0 bases, 5 bases remained unmatched. Germline V gene sequence: CDR1 MNHEY, CDR2 SVGEGT. CDR3 in amino acids: CASSSDRSSGNTIYF. CDR3 coding DNA: TGTGCCAGCAGCTCGGACAGGTCCTCTGGAAACACCATATATTTT.

The chain combines TRBV5-1 with TRBJ2-1; no clear D gene. The CDR3 is 13 residues long. V shed 2 bases and J shed 6 bases, with 9 bases lying between them. Germline CDR1 SGHRS, CDR2 YFSETQ. CDR3 residues: CASSFPASNEQFF. The CDR3 DNA reads as TGCGCCAGCAGCTTCCCCGCTAGCAATGAGCAGTTCTTC.

CDR3 sequence (DNA): TGTGCCAGCACTCGGAGCTCCTACGAGCAGTACTTC. Amino acid sequence: CASTRSSYEQYF. The V call is TRBV5-5, the J call TRBJ2-7; no clear D. Deletions cut 6 bases from V and 0 bases from J, with 7 bases between. Germline V lookup: CDR1 SGHKS, CDR2 YYEKEE (reference sequence). The CDR3 covers 12 residues.

The V call is TRBV10-1, the J call TRBJ2-5; D is perhaps TRBD2 (7 bases). The CDR3 contains 19 residues. Germline V gene sequence: CDR1 WNHNN, CDR2 SYGVQD (reference sequence). The germline V and J ends were trimmed by 0 bases and 4 bases, with 24 bases remaining between them. The CDR3: CASSESVRGAPGSTETQYF. The CDR3 DNA is TGCGCCAGCAGTGAGTCGGTTCGGGGGGCCCCGGGTTCCACAGAGACCCAGTACTTC.

A few counts support this clone. The chain carries TRBV3-1 (or the pseudogene TRBV3-2) and TRBJ1-6, with a tentative D call TRBD1 (5 bases). CDR3 length: 16 amino acids. V shed 0 bases and J shed 10 bases, with 16 bases lying between them. Germline CDR1 and CDR2: LGHDT and YNNKEL (reference sequence). The CDR3 DNA follows: TGTGCCAGCAGCCAAGAGGGTAGGGGCCGGGGGTCACCCCTCCACTTT. It encodes CASSQEGRGRGSPLHF.